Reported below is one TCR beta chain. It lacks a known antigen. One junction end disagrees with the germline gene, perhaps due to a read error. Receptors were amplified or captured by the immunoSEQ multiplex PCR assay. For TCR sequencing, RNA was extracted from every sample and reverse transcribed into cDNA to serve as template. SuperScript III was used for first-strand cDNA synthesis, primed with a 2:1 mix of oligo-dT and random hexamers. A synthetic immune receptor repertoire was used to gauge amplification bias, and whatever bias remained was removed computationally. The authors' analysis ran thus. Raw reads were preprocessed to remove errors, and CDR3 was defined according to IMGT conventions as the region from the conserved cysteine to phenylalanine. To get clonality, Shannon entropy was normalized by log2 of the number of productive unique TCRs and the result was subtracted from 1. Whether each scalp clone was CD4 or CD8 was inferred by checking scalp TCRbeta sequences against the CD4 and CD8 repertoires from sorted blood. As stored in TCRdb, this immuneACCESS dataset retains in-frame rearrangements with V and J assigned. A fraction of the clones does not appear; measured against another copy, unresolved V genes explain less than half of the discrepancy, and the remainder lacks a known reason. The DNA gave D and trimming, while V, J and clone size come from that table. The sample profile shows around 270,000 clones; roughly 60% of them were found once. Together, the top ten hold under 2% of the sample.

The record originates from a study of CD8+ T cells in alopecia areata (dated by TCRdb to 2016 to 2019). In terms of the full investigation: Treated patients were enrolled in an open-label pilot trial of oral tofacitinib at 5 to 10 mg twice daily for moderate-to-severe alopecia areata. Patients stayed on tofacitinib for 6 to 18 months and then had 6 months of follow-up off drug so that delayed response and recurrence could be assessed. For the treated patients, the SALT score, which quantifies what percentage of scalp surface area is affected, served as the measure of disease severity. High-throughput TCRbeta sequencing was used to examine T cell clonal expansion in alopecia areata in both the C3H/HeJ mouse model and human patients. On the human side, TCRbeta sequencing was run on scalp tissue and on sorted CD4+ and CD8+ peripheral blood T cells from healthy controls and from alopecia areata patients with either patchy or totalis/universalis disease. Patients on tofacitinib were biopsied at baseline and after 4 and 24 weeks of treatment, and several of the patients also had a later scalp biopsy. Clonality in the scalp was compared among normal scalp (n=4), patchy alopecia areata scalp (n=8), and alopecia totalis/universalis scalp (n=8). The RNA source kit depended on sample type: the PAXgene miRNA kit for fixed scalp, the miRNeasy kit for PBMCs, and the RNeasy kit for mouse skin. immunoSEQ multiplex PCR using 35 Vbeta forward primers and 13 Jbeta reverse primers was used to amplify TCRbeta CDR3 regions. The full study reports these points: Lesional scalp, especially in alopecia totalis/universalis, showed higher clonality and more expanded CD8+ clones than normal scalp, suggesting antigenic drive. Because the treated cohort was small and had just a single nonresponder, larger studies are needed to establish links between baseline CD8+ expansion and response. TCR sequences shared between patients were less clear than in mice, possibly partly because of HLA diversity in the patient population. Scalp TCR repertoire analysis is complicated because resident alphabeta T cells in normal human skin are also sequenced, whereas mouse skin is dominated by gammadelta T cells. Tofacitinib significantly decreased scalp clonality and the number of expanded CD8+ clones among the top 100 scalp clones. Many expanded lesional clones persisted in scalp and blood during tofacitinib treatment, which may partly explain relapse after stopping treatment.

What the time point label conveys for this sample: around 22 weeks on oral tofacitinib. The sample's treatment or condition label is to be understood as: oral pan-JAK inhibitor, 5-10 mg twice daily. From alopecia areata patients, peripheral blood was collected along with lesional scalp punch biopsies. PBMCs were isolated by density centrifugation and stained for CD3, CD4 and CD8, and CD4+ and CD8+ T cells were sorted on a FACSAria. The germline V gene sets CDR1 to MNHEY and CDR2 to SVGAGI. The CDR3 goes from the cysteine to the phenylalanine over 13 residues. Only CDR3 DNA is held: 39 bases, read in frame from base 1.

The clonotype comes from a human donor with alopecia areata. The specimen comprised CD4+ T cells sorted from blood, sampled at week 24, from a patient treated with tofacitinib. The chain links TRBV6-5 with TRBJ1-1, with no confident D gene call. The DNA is TGTGCCAGCAGTTACTCGGTTGGGAACCGGCGACTATTT. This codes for CASSYSVGNRRLF.